The 8 T cell receptor beta chains listed next were all sequenced from one sample in a study of shared clonotypes between healthy human individuals. This table comes from immunoSEQ multiplex PCR, and its TCRdb copy is limited to in-frame clones, with some not included. The table lists around 200,000 clones, roughly 91% of them singletons, with 0.067% in the top ten. Sequenced input: naive CD4+ T cells sorted from blood. The subset was: CD45RA+ positively selected. The receptors shown here come from a woman in her 30s in good health.

The chain carries TRBV19 and TRBJ1-4; a possible D gene is TRBD1 (5 bases). Germline loops: CDR1 LNHDA, CDR2 SQIVND (reference sequence). V gave up 5 bases and J gave up 8 bases, with 18 bases separating them. The CDR3 extends over 15 amino acids. CDR3 region: CASSRAKGQGEKLFF. The CDR3 DNA is TGTGCCAGTAGTCGAGCGAAGGGGCAGGGCGAAAAACTGTTTTTT. The variable domain in full, with the rest retrieved from reference TRBV19 and TRBJ1-4, is DGGITQSPKYLFRKEGQNVTLSCEQNLNHDAMYWYRQDPGQGLRLIYYSQIVNDFQKGDIAEGYSVSREKKESFPLTVTSAQKNPTAFYLCASSRAKGQGEKLFFGSGTQLSVL.

The CDR3 region has the DNA TGTGCCAGCAGCTTGGGCCATAACAGGGGGTTCTCCTACAATGAGCAGTTCTTC. Encoded protein: CASSLGHNRGFSYNEQFF. This chain connects TRBV5-4 to TRBJ2-1, with 8 nucleotides matching TRBD1. Germline V gene lookup returns CDR1 SGHNT and CDR2 YYREEE (reference sequence). This CDR3 has 18 residues. V shed 0 bases, J shed 0 bases, and the junction held 8 bases outside the gene matches.

The chain recombines TRBV27 with TRBJ2-7; 13 bases map to TRBD2. Germline trimming cut 5 bases from V and 6 bases from J; bases unmatched to any gene: 13. The CDR3 runs to 17 residues. CDR1 MNHEY and CDR2 SMNVEV come from the germline V gene (reference sequence). The CDR3, as DNA: TGTGCCAGCAGTACGCGGACTAGCGGGAGTGGTACAGGCGAGCAGTACTTC. It encodes CASSTRTSGSGTGEQYF.

The chain couples TRBV5-3 to TRBJ1-1, with 7 bases fitting TRBD1. TRBV5-3 is identified as an open reading frame with a role that is uncertain. Unmatched junction bases numbered 12, after V lost 0 bases and J lost 4 bases. The CDR3 has 17 residues. The CDR3 region is CARSLGGHRGRGTEAFF. CDR3 DNA sequence: TGTGCCAGAAGCTTGGGGGGACACAGGGGAAGGGGCACTGAAGCTTTCTTT.

V and J are TRBV27 and TRBJ2-7, with 9 bases lining up with TRBD2. Germline-derived CDR1 and CDR2 are MNHEY and SMNVEV (reference sequence). The CDR3 sequence is 17 residues long. V shed 5 bases, J shed 0 bases, and the junction held 11 bases outside the gene matches. The CDR3 here is CASSSRTSGPSSYEQYF. The CDR3 DNA sequence: TGTGCCAGCAGTAGTCGAACTAGCGGGCCCAGCTCCTACGAGCAGTACTTC.

This clone was counted once. The V call is TRBV7-2, the J call TRBJ1-6; 7 positions match TRBD1. V trimming: 4 bases; J trimming: 14 bases; junction bases outside the gene matches: 20. The CDR3 spans 17 residues. Germline V gives CDR1 SGHTA, CDR2 FQGNSA. The CDR3 region is CASSYAGTEISLRSLHF. Written as DNA, the CDR3 is TGTGCCAGCAGCTACGCCGGGACAGAGATATCTCTTCGGTCCCTCCACTTT.

This clone was seen just once. This rearrangement joins TRBV28 to TRBJ2-7; D uncertain. There are 13 residues in the CDR3. Trimming cost V 6 bases and J 1 base, with 10 bases left between them. Germline assignment: CDR1 MDHEN and CDR2 SYDVKM. CDR3 loop: CASSQETSYEQYF. The CDR3 coding sequence is TGTGCCAGCAGCCAAGAGACGTCCTACGAGCAGTACTTC.

This chain links TRBV28 with TRBJ2-7, with D uncertain. The germline V gene has CDR1 MDHEN and CDR2 SYDVKM. V gave up 2 bases and J gave up 9 bases, with 11 bases separating them. The CDR3 has 12 residues. As DNA, the CDR3 is TGTGCCAGCAGTTTAAGTGGGCCTTGGCAGTACTTC. Translated: CASSLSGPWQYF.